Sequencing of this T cell receptor (beta chain) was carried out in a study of cytomegalovirus exposure and HLA in healthy donors. Turning to the study itself: The approximately 120 validation repertoires used the same platform as the roughly 610 first-cohort repertoires, a later analysis reported. General study points: CMV antigen specificity was confirmed in vitro for a few CMV-associated chains.

About this clone itself: Its antigen is unknown.

The donors were members of the validation cohort, which comprised around 110 subjects and was separate from the first cohort of more than 500 subjects. Profiling relied on immunoSEQ multiplex PCR, and the TCRdb table lists in-frame clones only, not all of them. The sample holds some 170,000 clones, around 87% seen once. This clonotype originated in a woman between 25 and 40 years old in good health and CMV-seronegative. The sequencing input was PBMCs.

The CDR3 reads CASSLASGGGATNEKLFF. CDR3 coding DNA: TGTGCCAGCAGCTTAGCGTCCGGCGGCGGAGCAACTAATGAAAAACTGTTTTTT. This chain connects TRBV11-2 to TRBJ1-4; D is undetermined. Germline lookup yields CDR1 SGHAT and CDR2 FQNNGV. V gave up 1 base and J gave up 0 bases, with 15 bases separating them. There are 18 residues in the CDR3.